The present TCR beta chain was sequenced within a study of identical twins. Germline trimming cut 7 bases from V and 7 bases from J; bases unmatched to any gene: 9. In germline, CDR1 is MDHEN, CDR2 SYDVKM. CDR3 size: 13 residues. This clonotype has only a few counts. One entry per CDR3 protein results from TCRdb running MiXCR on the 5' RACE reads. The sample includes around 450,000 distinct CDR3 sequences, about 14% of them seen just once. This same sample was also part of a study on yellow fever vaccine responses in identical twins.

The receptor was isolated from a young woman in good health. Sequencing used CD4+ T cells sorted from blood. The chain combines TRBV28 with TRBJ2-5; 7 bases are shared with TRBD1. As DNA, the CDR3 is TGTGCCAGCAACCCAGGGGGAAGTTGGACCCAGTACTTC. Translated, it gives CASNPGGSWTQYF.